This TCR beta chain emerged from a study of technical replicates of blood from several donors. Measured with immunoSEQ multiplex PCR; TCRdb has only the in-frame clones, and not every one. The repertoire holds about 93,000 clones, with 95% as singletons. The V segment lost 5 bases and the J segment 2 bases; nucleotides outside the gene matches: 5. This CDR3 spans 14 amino acids. Germline CDR1 reads MNHEY; CDR2 reads SVGAGI. The sample consisted of T cells isolated from PBMCs. The TCR was taken from a human donor in good health. This chain joins TRBV6-5 and TRBJ2-5; 7 bases fit TRBD1. Here the CDR3 reads CASSHRGGQETQYF. Written as DNA, the CDR3 is TGTGCCAGCAGTCACAGGGGTGGGCAAGAGACCCAGTACTTC.